This record covers a single T cell receptor (beta chain). Its antigen is as yet unknown. Noted time point: peripheral blood 6 weeks after treatment start. The data stem from a study of PD-L1 blockade in urothelial cancer. Study-level background: Blood was tested 3 weeks (second dose) and 6 weeks into treatment. Blood-derived samples held a median about 130,000 T cells. Whole-study results and caveats: A pretreatment blood TCR clonality that fell below the median predicted better progression-free and overall survival.

Only in-frame clones appear in the TCRdb table, and some are missing; sequencing was by immunoSEQ multiplex PCR. The repertoire holds about 29,000 clones, with around four fifths as singletons. Germline CDR1 MNHEY, CDR2 SVGAGI. This CDR3 has 15 residues. The V end lost 2 bases, the J end lost 0 bases, and 10 bases lay between the germline ends. Sequencing was performed on PBMCs, taken around atezolizumab (anti-PD-L1) treatment. The rearrangement joins TRBV6-5 to TRBJ1-1, with D unclear. The receptor's source is a man aged 65 to 79 with urothelial cancer. In DNA, the CDR3 is TGTGCCAGCAGTTACGATCTTGGAGTGAACACTGAAGCTTTCTTT. Its protein is CASSYDLGVNTEAFF.